One sample yielded the 6 T cell receptor beta chains listed below, sequenced in a study of T cell responses to AZD1222 COVID-19 vaccine. Profiling relied on immunoSEQ multiplex PCR, and the TCRdb table lists in-frame clones only, not all of them. This table holds over 120,000 clones, just under 95% found once. Sequencing was performed on peripheral blood, taken on day 0 of AZD1222 vaccination. The source is an adult in good health.

The gene calls are TRBV3-1 (or the pseudogene TRBV3-2) and TRBJ1-2; the D is unclear. In germline, CDR1 is LGHDT, CDR2 YNNKEL (reference sequence). The CDR3 covers 12 residues. Trimming cost V 4 bases and J 4 bases, with 7 bases left between them. CDR3 DNA sequence: TGTGCCAGCAGCCCGGACGGCTATGGCTACACCTTC. Translation gives CASSPDGYGYTF.

V is TRBV19 and J is TRBJ2-1, with D perhaps TRBD2 (6 bases). This CDR3 comprises 15 residues. Germline loops: CDR1 LNHDA, CDR2 SQIVND (reference sequence). Trimming left V 6 bases short and J 6 bases short, with 18 bases between. The CDR3 DNA reads TGTGCCAGTAGGCCCGTGTTGGGGGGTGGCAATGAGCAGTTCTTC. It encodes CASRPVLGGGNEQFF.

V gene TRBV18 combines with J gene TRBJ1-4, with D tentatively TRBD1 (6 bases). Trimming removed 6 bases at V and 4 bases at J, with 18 bases between. Germline V gene data show CDR1 as KGHSH and CDR2 as LQKENI. This CDR3 has 16 amino acids. CDR3 nucleotide sequence: TGTGCCAGCTCCGACCTTCCCCGGACAGTTAATGAAAAACTGTTTTTT. Amino acid sequence: CASSDLPRTVNEKLFF.

This clone showed up just once. This chain joins TRBV2 and TRBJ2-3; 7 bases line up with TRBD1. The CDR3 sequence is 15 residues long. With 4 bases clipped from V and 3 bases from J, the junction kept 7 bases outside the gene matches. Germline CDR1 and CDR2: SNHLY and FYNNEI. The CDR3 sequence: CASSVVAGGTDTQYF. The CDR3 DNA reads as TGTGCCAGCAGTGTCGTGGCAGGGGGAACAGATACGCAGTATTTT.

As regards this clone: The junction departs from germline at one end; a sequencing error may be responsible. The rearrangement joins TRBV7-9 to TRBJ1-2; D not resolved. The CDR3 is made up of 14 amino acids. CDR1 SEHNR and CDR2 FQNEAQ come from the germline V gene (reference sequence). CDR3 in DNA: TGTGCCAGCACCTTAGTACCCAGCGGCTATGGCTACACCTTC. It specifies CASTLVPSGYGYTF. Full variable domain (remainder filled in from reference TRBV7-9 and TRBJ1-2): DTGVSQNPRHKITKRGQNVTFRCDPISEHNRLYWYRQTLGQGPEFLTYFQNEAQLEKSRLLSDRFSAERPKGSFSTLEIQRTEQGDSAMYLCASTLVPSGYGYTFGSGTRLTVV.

This chain connects TRBV18 to TRBJ1-3; 7 bases line up with TRBD1. Looked up from germline, CDR1 is KGHSH and CDR2 is LQKENI. The CDR3 length is 17 residues. V trimming: 6 bases; J trimming: 5 bases; junction bases outside the gene matches: 16. CDR3 in amino acids: CASSSFTGEIARNTIYF. CDR3 nucleotides: TGTGCCAGCTCGTCTTTCACAGGGGAGATAGCTCGAAACACCATATATTTT. The full variable domain, with the rest looked up from reference TRBV18 and TRBJ1-3, is NAGVMQNPRHLVRRRGQEARLRCSPMKGHSHVYWYRQLPEEGLKFMVYLQKENIIDESGMPKERFSAEFPKEGPSILRIQQVVRGDSAAYFCASSSFTGEIARNTIYFGEGSWLTVV.